This T cell receptor beta chain originates from a study of blood T cells in healthy people across ages. The CDR3 is made up of 16 amino acids. CDR1 is PRHDT, CDR2 FYEKMQ, per germline (reference sequence). V gave up 3 bases and J gave up 4 bases, with 17 bases separating them. General observations from the study: Long-lived donors carried more naive CD4+ cells and greater diversity than aged donors.

Sample-barcoded 5' priming and a J-beta primer mix drove a second PCR of about 6 to 12 cycles. Using its own MiXCR run on the 5' RACE reads, TCRdb lists one record per CDR3 protein. The sample contains 700,000 or so distinct CDR3 sequences, 20% to 25% of which appear only once. This clonotype occurred a few times. Its specificity is unknown. The chain recombines TRBV13 with TRBJ2-3, with D possibly being TRBD1 (6 bases). The receptor comes from a man between 65 and 85 years old in good health. Sequenced material: blood. CDR3 protein: CASSFPTGHTADTQYF. As DNA, the CDR3 is TGTGCCAGCAGCTTCCCGACAGGTCACACCGCAGATACGCAGTATTTT. Supplemented by reference TRBV13 and TRBJ2-3, the full variable domain reads AAGVIQSPRHLIKEKRETATLKCYPIPRHDTVYWYQQGPGQDPQFLISFYEKMQSDKGSIPDRFSAQQFSDYHSELNMSSLELGDSALYFCASSFPTGHTADTQYFGPGTRLTVL.